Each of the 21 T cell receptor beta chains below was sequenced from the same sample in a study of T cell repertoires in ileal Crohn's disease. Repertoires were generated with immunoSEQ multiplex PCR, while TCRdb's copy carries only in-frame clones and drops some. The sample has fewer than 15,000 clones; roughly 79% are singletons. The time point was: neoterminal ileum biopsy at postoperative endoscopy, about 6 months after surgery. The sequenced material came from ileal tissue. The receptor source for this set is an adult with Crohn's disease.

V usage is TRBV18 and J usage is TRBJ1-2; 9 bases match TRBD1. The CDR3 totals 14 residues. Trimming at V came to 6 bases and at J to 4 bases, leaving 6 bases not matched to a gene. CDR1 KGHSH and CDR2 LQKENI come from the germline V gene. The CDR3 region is CASSQTGGPYGYTF. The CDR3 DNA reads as TGTGCCAGCTCCCAAACAGGGGGCCCCTATGGCTACACCTTC.

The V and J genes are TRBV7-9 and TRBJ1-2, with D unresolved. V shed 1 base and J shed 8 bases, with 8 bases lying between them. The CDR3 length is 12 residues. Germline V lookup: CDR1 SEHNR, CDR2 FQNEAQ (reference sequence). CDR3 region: CASSLEFGGYTF. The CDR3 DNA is TGTGCCAGCAGCTTAGAATTCGGAGGCTACACCTTC.

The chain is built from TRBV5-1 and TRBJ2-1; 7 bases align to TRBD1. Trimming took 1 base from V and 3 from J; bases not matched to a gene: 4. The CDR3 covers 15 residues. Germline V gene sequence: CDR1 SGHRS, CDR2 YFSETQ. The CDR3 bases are TGCGCCAGCAGCTTGTTCTCAGGGGGCTACAATGAGCAGTTCTTC. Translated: CASSLFSGGYNEQFF.

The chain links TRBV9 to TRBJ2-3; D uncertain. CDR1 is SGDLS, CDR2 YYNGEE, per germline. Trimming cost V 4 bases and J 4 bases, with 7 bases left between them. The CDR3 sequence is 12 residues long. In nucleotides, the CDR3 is TGTGCCAGCAGCCCGTCCTCAGATACGCAGTATTTT. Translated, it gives CASSPSSDTQYF.

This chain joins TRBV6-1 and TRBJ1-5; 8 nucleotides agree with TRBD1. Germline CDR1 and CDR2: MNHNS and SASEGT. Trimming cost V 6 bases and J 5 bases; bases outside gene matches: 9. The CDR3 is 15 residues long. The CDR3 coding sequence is TGTGCCAGCAGGAGGACCGGGACAGGTTATCAGCCCCAGCATTTT. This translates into CASRRTGTGYQPQHF.

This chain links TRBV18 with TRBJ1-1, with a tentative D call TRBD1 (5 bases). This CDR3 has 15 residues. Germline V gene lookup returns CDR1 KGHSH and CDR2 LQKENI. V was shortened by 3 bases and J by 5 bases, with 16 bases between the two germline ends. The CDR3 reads CASSPLDQGLTEAFF. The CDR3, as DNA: TGTGCCAGCTCACCCCTAGACCAGGGTTTGACTGAAGCTTTCTTT.

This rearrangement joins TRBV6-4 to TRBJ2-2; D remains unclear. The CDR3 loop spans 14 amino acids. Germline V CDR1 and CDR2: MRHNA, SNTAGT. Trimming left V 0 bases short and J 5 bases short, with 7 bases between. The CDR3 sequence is CASSDSAETGELFF. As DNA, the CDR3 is TGTGCCAGCAGTGACTCGGCGGAAACCGGGGAGCTGTTTTTT.

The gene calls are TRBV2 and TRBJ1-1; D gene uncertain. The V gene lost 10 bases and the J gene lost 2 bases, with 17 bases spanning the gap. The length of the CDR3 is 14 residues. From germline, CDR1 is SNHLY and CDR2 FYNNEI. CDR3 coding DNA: TGTGCCACATCTTACGCCAGGTCCAACACTGAAGCTTTCTTT. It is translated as CATSYARSNTEAFF.

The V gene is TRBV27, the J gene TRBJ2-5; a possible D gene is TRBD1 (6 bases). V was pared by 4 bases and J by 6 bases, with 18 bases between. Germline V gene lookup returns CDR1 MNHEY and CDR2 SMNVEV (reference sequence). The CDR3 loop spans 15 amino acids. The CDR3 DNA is TGTGCCAGCAGTTCCAATACAGGGTCGGCGAAGACCCAGTACTTC. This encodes CASSSNTGSAKTQYF.

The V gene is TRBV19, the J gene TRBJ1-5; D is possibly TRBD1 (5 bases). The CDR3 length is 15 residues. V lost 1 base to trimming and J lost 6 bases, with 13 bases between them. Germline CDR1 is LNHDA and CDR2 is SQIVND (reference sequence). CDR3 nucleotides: TGTGCCAGTAGTATAGGGCAGGGAGGAATTCAGCCCCAGCATTTT. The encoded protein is CASSIGQGGIQPQHF.

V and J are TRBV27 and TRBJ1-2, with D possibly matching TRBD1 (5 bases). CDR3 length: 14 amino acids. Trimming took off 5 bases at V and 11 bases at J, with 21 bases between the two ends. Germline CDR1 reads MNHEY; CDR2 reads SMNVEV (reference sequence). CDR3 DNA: TGTGCCAGCAGTGGTGCCGGGGGGTCTTTTAGGTACACCTTC. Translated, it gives CASSGAGGSFRYTF.

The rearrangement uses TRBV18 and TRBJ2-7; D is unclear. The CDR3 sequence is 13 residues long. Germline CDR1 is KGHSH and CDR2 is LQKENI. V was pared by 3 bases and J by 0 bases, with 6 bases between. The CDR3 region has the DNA TGTGCCAGCTCACCGGGCAACTCCTACGAGCAGTACTTC. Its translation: CASSPGNSYEQYF.

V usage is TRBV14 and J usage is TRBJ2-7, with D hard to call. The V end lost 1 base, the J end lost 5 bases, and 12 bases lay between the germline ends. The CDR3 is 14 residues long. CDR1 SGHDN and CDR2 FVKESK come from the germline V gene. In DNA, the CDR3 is TGTGCCAGCAGCCAAGTAGGCAGGCTACACGAGCAGTACTTC. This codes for CASSQVGRLHEQYF.

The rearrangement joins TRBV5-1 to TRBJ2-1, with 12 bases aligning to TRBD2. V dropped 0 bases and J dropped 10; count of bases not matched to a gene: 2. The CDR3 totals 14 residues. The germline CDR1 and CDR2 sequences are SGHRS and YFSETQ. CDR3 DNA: TGCGCCAGCAGCTTGGACCTAGCGGGAGGGGAGCAGTTCTTC. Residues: CASSLDLAGGEQFF.

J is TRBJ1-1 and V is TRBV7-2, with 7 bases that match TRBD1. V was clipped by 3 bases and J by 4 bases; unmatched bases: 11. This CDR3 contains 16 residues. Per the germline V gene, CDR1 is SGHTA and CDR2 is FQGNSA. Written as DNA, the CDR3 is TGTGCCAGCAGCTTTAGTTCGAGTTCAGGGGGCACTGAAGCTTTCTTT. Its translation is CASSFSSSSGGTEAFF.

The CDR3 DNA is TGCGCCAGCAGCCGACCCAGGGGTCTCGGGTTGGTGAACACTGAAGCTTTCTTT. Amino acid sequence: CASSRPRGLGLVNTEAFF. The chain links TRBV23-1 to TRBJ1-1; possible D gene TRBD1, 6 bases. TRBV23-1 is assigned to the ORF class and has an uncertain function. V was cut by 6 bases and J by 0 bases, with 23 bases left in between. CDR3 length: 18 amino acids.

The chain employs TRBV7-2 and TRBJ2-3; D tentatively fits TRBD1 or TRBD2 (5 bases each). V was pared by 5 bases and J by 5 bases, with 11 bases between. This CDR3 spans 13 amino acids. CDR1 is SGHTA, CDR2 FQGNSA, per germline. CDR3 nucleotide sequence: TGTGCCAGCAGCAGGGACCTGAGAGATACGCAGTATTTT. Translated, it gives CASSRDLRDTQYF.

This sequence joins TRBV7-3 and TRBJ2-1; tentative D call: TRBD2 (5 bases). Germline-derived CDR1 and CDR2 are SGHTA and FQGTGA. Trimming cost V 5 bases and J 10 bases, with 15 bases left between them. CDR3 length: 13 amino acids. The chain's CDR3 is CASSPGQEGEQFF. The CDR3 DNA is TGTGCCAGCAGCCCCGGGCAAGAGGGCGAGCAGTTCTTC.

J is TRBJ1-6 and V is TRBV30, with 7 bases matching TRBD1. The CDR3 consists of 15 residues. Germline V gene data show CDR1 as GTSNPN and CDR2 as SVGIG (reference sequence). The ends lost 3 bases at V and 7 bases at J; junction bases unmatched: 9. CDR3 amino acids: CAWSAGTAGNSPLHF. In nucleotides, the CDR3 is TGTGCCTGGAGCGCTGGGACAGCGGGGAATTCACCCCTCCACTTT.

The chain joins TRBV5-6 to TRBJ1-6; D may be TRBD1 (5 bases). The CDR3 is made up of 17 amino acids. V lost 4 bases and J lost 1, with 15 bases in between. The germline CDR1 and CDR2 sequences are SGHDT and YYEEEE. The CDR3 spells CASSVGQGRSYNSPLHF. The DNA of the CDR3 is TGTGCCAGCAGCGTGGGGCAGGGTCGATCCTATAATTCACCCCTCCACTTT.

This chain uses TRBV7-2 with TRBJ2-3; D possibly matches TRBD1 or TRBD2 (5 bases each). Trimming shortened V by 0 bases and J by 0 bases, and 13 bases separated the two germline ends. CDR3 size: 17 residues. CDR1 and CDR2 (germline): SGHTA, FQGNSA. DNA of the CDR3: TGTGCCAGCAGCTTAGCGGGTAGGGGAGCTAGCACAGATACGCAGTATTTT. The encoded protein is CASSLAGRGASTDTQYF.